Following are 15 T cell receptor beta chains from one sample sequenced in a study of CD8 T cells in Susac syndrome. After extraction with the RNeasy kit, about 0.45 to 1 ug of the RNA was reverse transcribed using random hexamers. TCRdb processed the immunoSEQ multiplex PCR reads anew with MiXCR; each CDR3 protein has one entry. The data hold 85,000 to 90,000 distinct CDR3 sequences, with over 85% observed a single time. Source material: CD8+ T cells from PBMCs. The receptors here all came from a human donor in good health.

V and J are TRBV20-1 and TRBJ2-1, with TRBD2 matching over 8 bases. CDR3 length equals 16 residues. CDR1 DFQATT and CDR2 SNEGSKA come from the germline V gene (reference sequence). Trimming at V came to 0 bases and at J to 8 bases, leaving 12 bases not matched to a gene. The CDR3 region has the DNA TGCAGTGCTAGAGATGCCCCCCACGGGGGGGCAGATGAGCAGTTCTTC. This encodes CSARDAPHGGADEQFF.

V gene TRBV9 combines with J gene TRBJ2-3, with a weak D call TRBD2 (5 bases). The CDR3 runs 11 residues. V lost 3 bases to trimming and J lost 6 bases, with 5 bases between them. CDR1 and CDR2 (germline): SGDLS, YYNGEE. CDR3 protein: CASSAGDTQYF. CDR3 coding DNA: TGTGCCAGCAGCGCGGGGGATACGCAGTATTTT.

The gene calls are TRBV6-1 and TRBJ2-1; no clear D. Trimming shortened V by 10 bases and J by 3 bases, and 4 bases separated the two germline ends. The CDR3 contains 10 residues. Germline CDR1 is MNHNS and CDR2 is SASEGT. The CDR3 DNA reads as TGTGCCACCCGCTACAATGAGCAGTTCTTC. As protein: CATRYNEQFF.

The rearrangement links TRBV3-1 to TRBJ1-1; D perhaps matches TRBD1 (6 bases). Per the germline V gene, CDR1 is LGHDT and CDR2 is YNNKEL (reference sequence). V was shortened by 0 bases and J by 1 base, with 9 bases between the two germline ends. The CDR3 runs to 15 residues. CDR3 amino acids: CASSQEGRGNTEAFF. As DNA, the CDR3 is TGTGCCAGCAGCCAAGAAGGCAGGGGGAACACTGAAGCTTTCTTT.

This clonotype turned up a few times. The V and J genes are TRBV29-1 and TRBJ2-7; no firm D call. V gave up 4 bases and J gave up 1 base, with 8 bases separating them. Germline CDR1 is SQVTM and CDR2 is ANQGSEA. This CDR3 has 12 residues. This chain's CDR3 is CSVGDGSYEQYF. CDR3 bases: TGCAGCGTTGGTGATGGATCCTACGAGCAGTACTTC.

The chain employs TRBV7-2 and TRBJ2-7; 7 nucleotides align to TRBD1. J was trimmed by 5 bases and V by 3 bases; bases with no gene match: 10. There are 15 residues in the CDR3. Germline V CDR1 and CDR2: SGHTA, FQGNSA. The CDR3 DNA is TGTGCCAGCAGCTTTTACGGGACAGATGCCCACGAGCAGTACTTC. This gives the protein CASSFYGTDAHEQYF.

The rearrangement uses TRBV5-1 and TRBJ2-7; TRBD2 might be the D (5 bases). This CDR3 has 14 amino acids. V dropped 0 bases and J dropped 9 bases, with 16 bases sitting between them. Germline CDR1 SGHRS, CDR2 YFSETQ. The CDR3 loop is CASSLGSGLSGQYF. For the CDR3, the DNA is TGCGCCAGCAGCTTGGGATCGGGGTTAAGCGGGCAGTACTTC.

The J gene is TRBJ2-7, the V gene TRBV14; D is perhaps TRBD2 (6 bases). The length of the CDR3 is 14 residues. The ends were cut back, 3 bases at V and 2 bases at J, with 11 bases in the middle. Germline loops: CDR1 SGHDN, CDR2 FVKESK. CDR3 DNA: TGTGCCAGCAGCCAGCGGGGTAGAACCTACGAGCAGTACTTC. It yields the protein CASSQRGRTYEQYF.

V is TRBV12-3 or TRBV12-4 and J is TRBJ2-7, with D possibly matching TRBD1 (5 bases). There are 14 residues in the CDR3. V was pared by 4 bases and J by 7 bases, with 17 bases between. In DNA, the CDR3 is TGTGCCAGCAGTTCACCCGAATCTCGACAGGAGCAGTACTTC. Translation gives CASSSPESRQEQYF.

This clonotype was observed a few times. The genes are TRBV7-9 and TRBJ2-3; the D gene is possibly TRBD1 (5 bases). The CDR3 extends over 15 amino acids. Trimming cost V 4 bases and J 4 bases, with 15 bases left between them. Germline CDR1 and CDR2: SEHNR and FQNEAQ (reference sequence). The CDR3 DNA reads as TGTGCCAGCAGCTCCCGACAGAGAGAATCAGATACGCAGTATTTT. Translating it yields CASSSRQRESDTQYF. Combining the CDR3 with reference TRBV7-9 and TRBJ2-3 gives the whole variable domain DTGVSQNPRHKITKRGQNVTFRCDPISEHNRLYWYRQTLGQGPEFLTYFQNEAQLEKSRLLSDRFSAERPKGSFSTLEIQRTEQGDSAMYLCASSSRQRESDTQYFGPGTRLTVL.

The CDR3 sequence is CASSQVLQGMSETQYF. CDR3 nucleotides: TGCGCCAGCAGCCAAGTCCTACAGGGGATGTCAGAGACCCAGTACTTC. The chain couples TRBV4-3 to TRBJ2-5, with 7 bases identical to TRBD1. J was trimmed by 4 bases and V by 1 base; bases with no gene match: 9. The CDR3 has 16 amino acids. CDR1 is LGHNA and CDR2 is YSLEER in the germline V gene.

This clonotype appeared a single time. The chain couples TRBV3-1 to TRBJ1-5; D is ambiguous. This CDR3 is built from 17 residues. Germline lookup yields CDR1 LGHDT and CDR2 YNNKEL (reference sequence). The V and J ends lost 1 base and 2 bases respectively, with 15 bases between them. CDR3 sequence (DNA): TGTGCCAGCAGCCAAGGGGTGACGACTATGGGCAATCAGCCCCAGCATTTT. Translated: CASSQGVTTMGNQPQHF.

The V call is TRBV5-8, the J call TRBJ2-1; D may be TRBD2 (6 bases). Trimming removed 7 bases at V and 4 bases at J, with 9 bases between. The CDR3 has 12 residues. CDR1 and CDR2 from the germline V gene are SGHTS and YDEGEE. CDR3 DNA sequence: TGTGCCAGCGGGACTCCGTACAATGAGCAGTTCTTC. It codes for CASGTPYNEQFF.

This clonotype came up a few times. The chain couples TRBV5-6 to TRBJ2-7; no definite D call. The length of the CDR3 is 12 residues. The V gene's germline CDR1 is SGHDT and CDR2 YYEEEE. The V end was cut by 0 bases, the J end by 7 bases, with 8 bases between. The CDR3 region is CASSLGTGEQYF. The CDR3 coding sequence is TGTGCCAGCAGCTTGGGAACGGGTGAGCAGTACTTC.

This chain uses TRBV6-5 with TRBJ2-5; unclear D gene. The CDR3 extends over 14 amino acids. The germline gives CDR1 MNHEY, CDR2 SVGAGI. Between the trimmed V and J ends, which lost 6 bases and 1 base, there was a span of 12 bases. Here the CDR3 DNA reads TGTGCCAGCAGCGTTTTCGGACCCCAAGAGACCCAGTACTTC. The encoded protein is CASSVFGPQETQYF.